These 28 T cell receptor beta chains originate from one sample sequenced in a study of T-cell memory formation after mild COVID-19. MiXCR was run by TCRdb on the 5' RACE reads, yielding one entry per CDR3 protein. In the table there are around 250,000 distinct CDR3 sequences, around 15% of which are singletons. The material sequenced was PBMCs or a T cell subset sorted from them (not recorded which). The receptors here all came from a man aged 18 to 29 who had mild COVID-19 (a few samples of this study predate the infection). Cell type and time point are not known.

V is TRBV20-1 and J is TRBJ2-1; D ambiguous. Trimming left V 6 bases short and J 7 bases short, with 13 bases between. CDR3 length equals 12 residues. Per germline, CDR1 DFQATT and CDR2 SNEGSKA (reference sequence). This chain's CDR3 is CSALAERNEQFF. The CDR3 nucleotides read TGCAGTGCCCTTGCGGAACGGAATGAGCAGTTCTTC.

The rearrangement links TRBV7-9 to TRBJ1-2; D is unresolved. CDR3 length: 13 residues. The germline gives CDR1 SEHNR, CDR2 FQNEAQ (reference sequence). Trimming stripped 8 bases from V and 0 bases from J, with 10 bases between. For the CDR3, the DNA is TGTGCCAGCCGGGCAGGACCTAACTATGGCTACACCTTC. It specifies CASRAGPNYGYTF.

The table lists this clonotype with many counts. The chain combines TRBV20-1 with TRBJ1-2, with 7 nucleotides matching TRBD1. The CDR3 extends over 15 amino acids. Losses at the gene ends were 5 bases for V and 0 bases for J; bases not matched to a gene: 9. Germline CDR1 reads DFQATT; CDR2 reads SNEGSKA (reference sequence). The CDR3 coding sequence is TGCAGTGCTCAAGAGGATGGGACAGCTAACTATGGCTACACCTTC. It specifies CSAQEDGTANYGYTF.

DNA for the CDR3: TGCAGCGTAGCAGGGGGTAATAATCAGCCCCAGCATTTT. Amino acids: CSVAGGNNQPQHF. The chain carries TRBV29-1 and TRBJ1-5; 7 nucleotides line up with TRBD1. The CDR3 is 13 residues long. In germline, CDR1 is SQVTM, CDR2 ANQGSEA. V gave up 6 bases and J gave up 4 bases; unmatched junction bases: 6.

This clonotype was detected a few times. The V and J genes are TRBV20-1 and TRBJ2-1; 11 bases are shared with TRBD2. The J segment lost 8 bases and the V segment lost 7 bases, leaving 13 bases of the junction unmatched. The CDR3 extends over 15 amino acids. Germline V lookup: CDR1 DFQATT, CDR2 SNEGSKA (reference sequence). The CDR3 reads CSGHPLAGGTYEQFF. The CDR3 DNA follows: TGCAGTGGCCATCCCCTAGCGGGGGGTACGTATGAGCAGTTCTTC.

The gene calls are TRBV7-2 and TRBJ1-1, with 8 bases aligning to TRBD1. The germline gives CDR1 SGHTA, CDR2 FQGNSA. The J segment lost 1 base and the V segment lost 6 bases, leaving 4 bases of the junction unmatched. This CDR3 comprises 14 residues. The CDR3, as DNA: TGTGCCAGCAGTCTCGACAGGGGGAACACTGAAGCTTTCTTT. It yields the protein CASSLDRGNTEAFF.

In this sample, this clonotype turned up many times. The chain has TRBV29-1 and TRBJ1-1, with 9 bases matching TRBD1. There are 15 residues in the CDR3. CDR1 and CDR2 (germline): SQVTM, ANQGSEA. The trim removed 6 bases at V and 4 bases at J, leaving 12 bases unmatched. The CDR3 bases are TGCAGCGTGCGAACCCCGGAGACAGGGGGCACTGAAGCTTTCTTT. Translation gives CSVRTPETGGTEAFF.

This clonotype was counted many times. The chain uses TRBV5-5 and TRBJ2-1; 11 bases line up with TRBD2. The CDR3 has 19 residues. Trimming took 2 bases from V and 0 from J; bases not matched to a gene: 10. Germline V gene sequence: CDR1 SGHKS, CDR2 YYEKEE (reference sequence). This chain's CDR3 is CASSFRLAGLSSSYNEQFF. In nucleotides, the CDR3 is TGTGCCAGCAGCTTCCGACTAGCGGGGCTATCTAGCTCCTACAATGAGCAGTTCTTC. Complete variable domain (other parts from reference TRBV5-5 and TRBJ2-1): DAGVTQSPTHLIKTRGQQVTLRCSPISGHKSVSWYQQVLGQGPQFIFQYYEKEERGRGNFPDRFSARQFPNYSSELNVNALLLGDSALYLCASSFRLAGLSSSYNEQFFGPGTRLTVL.

V gene TRBV5-5 combines with J gene TRBJ2-7; no reliable D call. This CDR3 is 11 amino acids long. The V gene lost 1 base and the J gene lost 8 bases, with 7 bases spanning the gap. Germline CDR1 is SGHKS and CDR2 is YYEKEE (reference sequence). The DNA of the CDR3 is TGTGCCAGCAGCTTGAACGGACAGCAGTACTTC. Its protein is CASSLNGQQYF. The variable domain in full, with the rest retrieved from reference TRBV5-5 and TRBJ2-7, is DAGVTQSPTHLIKTRGQQVTLRCSPISGHKSVSWYQQVLGQGPQFIFQYYEKEERGRGNFPDRFSARQFPNYSSELNVNALLLGDSALYLCASSLNGQQYFGPGTRLTVT.

This clonotype was seen only a few times. The J gene is TRBJ1-2, the V gene TRBV5-1; D is uncertain. Germline CDR1 reads SGHRS; CDR2 reads YFSETQ. The V and J ends lost 3 bases and 3 bases respectively, with 9 bases between them. This CDR3 has 13 residues. In DNA, the CDR3 is TGCGCCAGCAGCTCAATAGGGCACTATGGCTACACCTTC. Translated, it gives CASSSIGHYGYTF.

The rearrangement uses TRBV4-2 and TRBJ1-5; D not certain. CDR3 length: 13 amino acids. Germline V lookup: CDR1 LGHNA, CDR2 YNFKEQ. V lost 2 bases and J 6 bases, leaving 8 bases between the germline ends. This CDR3 is CASSQIGGQPQHF. DNA for the CDR3: TGTGCCAGCAGCCAAATCGGTGGTCAGCCCCAGCATTTT.

This chain connects TRBV18 to TRBJ1-2; perhaps TRBD1 as D (6 bases). Germline assignment: CDR1 KGHSH and CDR2 LQKENI. The CDR3 is 15 amino acids. V gave up 2 bases and J gave up 4 bases, with 14 bases separating them. The CDR3 DNA is TGTGCCAGCTCACCAGACGAACAGGGTCGCTATGGCTACACCTTC. As protein: CASSPDEQGRYGYTF.

The chain uses TRBV7-9 and TRBJ1-2; D unclear. V was shortened by 5 bases and J by 5 bases, with 9 bases between the two germline ends. CDR1 and CDR2 from the germline V gene are SEHNR and FQNEAQ (reference sequence). The CDR3 has 12 amino acids. CDR3 bases: TGTGCCAGCAGCGCCGGAGGATATGGCTACACCTTC. Encoded protein: CASSAGGYGYTF.

The chain joins TRBV20-1 to TRBJ1-1; D call uncertain. CDR1 DFQATT and CDR2 SNEGSKA come from the germline V gene (reference sequence). V shed 1 base and J shed 5 bases, with 8 bases lying between them. The length of the CDR3 is 12 residues. The CDR3 here is CSARVSGTEAFF. The CDR3 DNA sequence: TGCAGTGCTAGAGTATCCGGAACTGAAGCTTTCTTT.

The rearrangement links TRBV28 to TRBJ1-2; 9 bases are shared with TRBD1. After removal of 4 bases from V and 7 bases from J, the junction contained 7 bases not matched to a gene. Germline assignment: CDR1 MDHEN and CDR2 SYDVKM. The CDR3 covers 14 residues. In DNA form, the CDR3 reads TGTGCCAGCAGTTCCGGACAGGGGCATATTGGCTACACCTTC. Its protein is CASSSGQGHIGYTF.

This clonotype has only a few counts. The rearrangement links TRBV6-5 to TRBJ2-2; tentatively, D is TRBD2 (5 bases). Germline-derived CDR1 and CDR2 are MNHEY and SVGAGI. V was cut by 2 bases and J by 0 bases, with 7 bases left in between. The CDR3 length is 15 residues. CDR3 region: CASSYTGANTGELFF. The CDR3 DNA reads TGTGCCAGCAGTTACACCGGGGCGAACACCGGGGAGCTGTTTTTT.

The rearrangement links TRBV5-1 to TRBJ2-5; TRBD2 matches 11 bases. The CDR3 is 14 amino acids. J was trimmed by 3 bases and V by 6 bases; bases with no gene match: 4. CDR1 and CDR2 from the germline V gene are SGHRS and YFSETQ. This chain's CDR3 is CASNSGGGEETQYF. CDR3 bases: TGCGCCAGCAATAGCGGGGGGGGAGAAGAGACCCAGTACTTC. Drawing the rest from reference TRBV5-1 and TRBJ2-5, the complete variable domain is KAGVTQTPRYLIKTRGQQVTLSCSPISGHRSVSWYQQTPGQGLQFLFEYFSETQRNKGNFPGRFSGRQFSNSRSEMNVSTLELGDSALYLCASNSGGGEETQYFGPGTRLLVL.

This clonotype was recorded many times. The genes are TRBV2 and TRBJ2-7; TRBD2 matches 8 bases. This CDR3 comprises 15 residues. With 4 bases clipped from V and 7 bases from J, the junction kept 12 bases outside the gene matches. Germline V gene lookup returns CDR1 SNHLY and CDR2 FYNNEI. The chain's CDR3 is CASSVNGGAVEEQYF. The CDR3 DNA reads as TGTGCCAGCAGTGTAAACGGGGGGGCCGTGGAAGAGCAGTACTTC.

The V gene is TRBV7-9, the J gene TRBJ2-3; tentatively, D is TRBD2 (6 bases). V was trimmed by 4 bases and J by 2 bases, leaving 16 bases between them. CDR3 length: 16 residues. Germline CDR1 SEHNR, CDR2 FQNEAQ (reference sequence). CDR3 nucleotides: TGTGCCAGCAGCTCCCAGACTAGAGGGTCCACAGATACGCAGTATTTT. Amino acid sequence: CASSSQTRGSTDTQYF.

The sample holds a few counts of this clonotype. Written as DNA, the CDR3 is TGCGCCAGCAGCTTCACGGGGTCGGATGAGCAGTTCTTC. Translated, it gives CASSFTGSDEQFF. The J gene is TRBJ2-1, the V gene TRBV5-1; a weak D match, TRBD2 (5 bases). Trimming took 2 bases from V and 8 from J, leaving 11 bases between them. CDR3 length: 13 amino acids. Germline values: CDR1 SGHRS, CDR2 YFSETQ.

In its sample, this clonotype was seen a few times. The chain combines TRBV7-2 with TRBJ2-5, with 9 bases matching TRBD2. Germline-derived CDR1 and CDR2 are SGHTA and FQGNSA. With V trimmed by 5 bases and J by 6 bases, 13 bases remained unmatched. The CDR3 totals 16 residues. In nucleotides, the CDR3 is TGTGCCAGCAGCCGGGATAGCGGGGGAGGTCTAAAGACCCAGTACTTC. This translates into CASSRDSGGGLKTQYF.

The chain has TRBV28 and TRBJ2-5; 14 bases match TRBD2. Germline lookup yields CDR1 MDHEN and CDR2 SYDVKM. The V gene end was trimmed by 6 bases and the J gene end by 9 bases; junction bases not matched to a gene: 12. The length of the CDR3 is 16 residues. The CDR3 reads CASRTSGGAKRVPQYF. The DNA for the CDR3 is TGTGCCAGCAGGACTAGCGGGGGGGCTAAACGGGTGCCCCAGTACTTC. The full variable domain, completed using reference TRBV28 and TRBJ2-5, is DVKVTQSSRYLVKRTGEKVFLECVQDMDHENMFWYRQDPGLGLRLIYFSYDVKMKEKGDIPEGYSVSREKKERFSLILESASTNQTSMYLCASRTSGGAKRVPQYFGPGTRLLVL.

This chain joins TRBV6-6 and TRBJ2-2; D could derive from TRBD1 or TRBD2 (5 bases each). Germline V gene sequence: CDR1 MNHNY, CDR2 SVGAGI (reference sequence). The germline V and J ends were trimmed by 8 bases and 1 base, with 11 bases remaining between them. The CDR3 spans 14 residues. CDR3 loop: CASGRGGNTGELFF. The CDR3, as DNA: TGTGCCAGCGGTCGTGGGGGGAACACCGGGGAGCTGTTTTTT.

The chain joins TRBV20-1 to TRBJ1-2; D unclear. The CDR3 consists of 12 residues. Trimming took off 5 bases at V and 3 bases at J, with 10 bases between the two ends. CDR1 DFQATT and CDR2 SNEGSKA come from the germline V gene (reference sequence). CDR3 amino acids: CSAQSRDYGYTF. CDR3 bases: TGCAGTGCTCAATCCCGGGACTATGGCTACACCTTC.

This clonotype was seen only a few times. CDR3 in DNA: TGTGCCAGCAGTCGCCCACAGGGCTACGAGCAGTACGTC. It yields the protein CASSRPQGYEQYV. The chain has TRBV28 and TRBJ2-7; the D gene is possibly TRBD1 (6 bases). This CDR3 is 13 amino acids long. The V end lost 5 bases, the J end lost 3 bases, and 11 bases lay between the germline ends. Germline V gives CDR1 MDHEN, CDR2 SYDVKM.

The chain links TRBV9 to TRBJ2-5; TRBD2 aligns across 8 bases. V gave up 4 bases and J gave up 2 bases; unmatched junction bases: 7. The germline V gene encodes CDR1 SGDLS and CDR2 YYNGEE. The CDR3 is 15 amino acids. CDR3 protein: CASSSRGAWQETQYF. CDR3 DNA: TGTGCCAGCAGCTCGCGGGGGGCCTGGCAAGAGACCCAGTACTTC.

The chain couples TRBV7-2 to TRBJ1-2; 7 bases line up with TRBD1. Trimming removed 1 base from V and 6 bases from J; junction bases left unmatched: 5. The CDR3 is 14 residues long. Per the germline V gene, CDR1 is SGHTA and CDR2 is FQGNSA. CDR3 nucleotides: TGTGCCAGCAGCTTAGTAGGACAGGAAAATGGCTACACCTTC. Protein: CASSLVGQENGYTF.

The chain uses TRBV10-2 and TRBJ2-3; 14 bases are a match to TRBD2. This CDR3 region has 16 residues. J gave up 5 bases and V 3 bases, and 4 bases lay outside the gene matches. The germline V gene has CDR1 WSHSY and CDR2 SAAADI. The DNA of the CDR3 is TGCGCCAGCAGTGATCAAGGACTAGCGGGGGGAGATACGCAGTATTTT. Translation: CASSDQGLAGGDTQYF.